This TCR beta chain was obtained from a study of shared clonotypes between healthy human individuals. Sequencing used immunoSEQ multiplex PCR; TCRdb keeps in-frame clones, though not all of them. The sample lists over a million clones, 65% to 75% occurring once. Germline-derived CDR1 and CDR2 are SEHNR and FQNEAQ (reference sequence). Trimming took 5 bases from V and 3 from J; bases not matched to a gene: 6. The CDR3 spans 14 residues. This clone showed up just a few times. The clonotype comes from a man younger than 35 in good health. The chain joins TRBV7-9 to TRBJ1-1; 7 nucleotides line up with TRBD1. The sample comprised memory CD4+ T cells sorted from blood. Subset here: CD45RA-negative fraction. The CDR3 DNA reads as TGTGCCAGCAGCGCCTCCAGGGGGGACACTGAAGCTTTCTTT. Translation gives CASSASRGDTEAFF.